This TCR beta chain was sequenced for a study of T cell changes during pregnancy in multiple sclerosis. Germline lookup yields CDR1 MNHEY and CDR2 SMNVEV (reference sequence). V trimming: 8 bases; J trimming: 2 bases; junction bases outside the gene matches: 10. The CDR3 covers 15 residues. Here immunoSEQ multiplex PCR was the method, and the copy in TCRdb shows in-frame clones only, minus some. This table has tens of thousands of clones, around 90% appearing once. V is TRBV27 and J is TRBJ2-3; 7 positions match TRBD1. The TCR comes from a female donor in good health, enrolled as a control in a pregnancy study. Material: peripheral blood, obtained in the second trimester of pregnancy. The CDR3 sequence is CASGRDRKNTDTQYF. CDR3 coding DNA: TGTGCCAGCGGCCGGGACAGAAAGAACACAGATACGCAGTATTTT.